This TCR beta chain derives from a study of response to subunit inactivated influenza vaccine. TCRdb re-analysed the RT-PCR reads in MiXCR, keeping a single row per CDR3 protein. The repertoire holds around 300,000 distinct CDR3 sequences, with about 20% as singletons. Findings and caveats of the study: The authors suggested that every seasonal influenza vaccination recruits few new T cells.

In regard to this clonotype: Its antigen is currently unknown.

V was cut by 0 bases and J by 6 bases, with 8 bases left in between. This CDR3 spans 13 amino acids. Germline V gene sequence: CDR1 SGDLS, CDR2 YYNGEE. This chain uses TRBV9 with TRBJ2-3, with TRBD2 as a possible D gene (5 bases). The sequence came from a man aged 50 to 69 who received an inactivated influenza vaccine. Source: PBMCs from blood, taken approximately 22 months after vaccination. CDR3 nucleotides: TGTGCCAGCAGCGTAGTCTCGGGGGATACGCAGTATTTT. Translation: CASSVVSGDTQYF.